One and the same sample provided the 19 T cell receptor beta chains below, sequenced in a study of T cells in Graves' hyperthyroidism and ophthalmopathy. The TCR beta CDR3 regions underwent amplification using RNA transcripts as the source. The HTBI primer set served for first-round RT-PCR of the TCR CDR3. TCRdb re-analysed the multiplex PCR reads in MiXCR, keeping a single row per CDR3 protein. Of about 570,000 distinct CDR3 sequences in the sample, approximately 44% were seen once. Specimen: peripheral blood or thyroid tissue (not recorded which). The receptor set was obtained from an adult woman with Graves' disease, either hyperthyroidism or ophthalmopathy (not recorded which).

This clonotype was recorded a few times. This rearrangement joins TRBV12-3 or TRBV12-4 to TRBJ1-2; no clear D gene. This CDR3 is 19 amino acids long. V was trimmed by 4 bases and J by 0 bases, leaving 24 bases between them. In DNA form, the CDR3 reads TGTGCCAGCAGTTCACGACCTTTTTACTCCGGTCTCTCTAACTATGGCTACACCTTC. Amino acids: CASSSRPFYSGLSNYGYTF.

The rearrangement joins TRBV20-1 to TRBJ2-7; TRBD2 is a possible D gene (5 bases). Looked up from germline, CDR1 is DFQATT and CDR2 is SNEGSKA (reference sequence). The CDR3 is 13 residues long. V gave up 1 base and J gave up 0 bases, with 7 bases separating them. The CDR3 spells CSARAGNSYEQYF. The CDR3 DNA sequence: TGCAGTGCTAGAGCGGGAAACTCCTACGAGCAGTACTTC.

The J gene is TRBJ2-3, the V gene TRBV9; D is perhaps TRBD1 or TRBD2 (5 bases each). Germline CDR1 SGDLS, CDR2 YYNGEE. V was pared by 3 bases and J by 3 bases, with 14 bases between. The CDR3 consists of 15 residues. CDR3 amino acids: CASSGSRDGTDTQYF. DNA for the CDR3: TGTGCCAGCAGCGGATCCCGGGACGGGACAGATACGCAGTATTTT.

The CDR3 DNA is TGTGCCAGCAGTTCTACAGGGGAGACAGAGACCCAGTACTTC. Its protein is CASSSTGETETQYF. The chain couples TRBV28 to TRBJ2-5; 7 bases are a match to TRBD1. CDR1 and CDR2 from the germline V gene are MDHEN and SYDVKM. The junction had 6 bases not matched to a gene; V was cut back by 4 bases and J by 4 bases. The CDR3 loop spans 14 amino acids. Full variable domain (rest looked up from reference TRBV28 and TRBJ2-5): DVKVTQSSRYLVKRTGEKVFLECVQDMDHENMFWYRQDPGLGLRLIYFSYDVKMKEKGDIPEGYSVSREKKERFSLILESASTNQTSMYLCASSSTGETETQYFGPGTRLLVL.

At least ten counts were recorded for this clonotype. The rearrangement uses TRBV7-9 and TRBJ1-2; tentative D call: TRBD1 (5 bases). Looked up from germline, CDR1 is SEHNR and CDR2 is FQNEAQ (reference sequence). V lost 5 bases to trimming and J lost 7 bases, with 14 bases between them. CDR3 size: 13 residues. This CDR3 is CASSNLQESGYTF. CDR3 coding DNA: TGTGCCAGCAGCAACTTACAGGAGAGTGGCTACACCTTC.

The rearrangement uses TRBV20-1 and TRBJ2-7; 9 nucleotides agree with TRBD1. The CDR3 has 14 residues. After removal of 6 bases from V and 7 bases from J, the junction contained 13 bases not matched to a gene. Germline V gives CDR1 DFQATT, CDR2 SNEGSKA (reference sequence). CDR3 DNA: TGCAGTGCCCGCCGGACAGGGGTGACAGGGGAGCAGTACTTC. It encodes CSARRTGVTGEQYF.

This clonotype was seen a handful of times. Given a much more abundant clone one base away, this may be a read error. The rearrangement joins TRBV12-3 or TRBV12-4 to TRBJ1-1, with D perhaps matching TRBD1 (6 bases). CDR3 length: 12 residues. The ends were cut back, 3 bases at V and 7 bases at J, with 9 bases in the middle. DNA for the CDR3: TGTGCCAGCAGTTTCGGACAGAGTGAAGCTTTCTTT. Protein: CASSFGQSEAFF.

The chain is built from TRBV29-1 and TRBJ1-2, with 9 bases aligning to TRBD1. The CDR3 extends over 20 amino acids. Germline CDR1 reads SQVTM; CDR2 reads ANQGSEA. V trimming: 7 bases; J trimming: 0 bases; junction bases outside the gene matches: 24. The CDR3 DNA reads TGCAGCGCCCGACGGGCACTAGCGGATGGGACAGGGAGGTCTAACTATGGCTACACCTTC. Amino acids: CSARRALADGTGRSNYGYTF.

At least ten counts were recorded for this clonotype. In nucleotides, the CDR3 is TGCAGTGCCGCGGGACAGCTAAACACCATATATTTT. It encodes CSAAGQLNTIYF. The V and J genes are TRBV20-1 and TRBJ1-3; 7 nucleotides agree with TRBD1. The CDR3 runs to 12 residues. Germline-derived CDR1 and CDR2 are DFQATT and SNEGSKA (reference sequence). V shed 6 bases, J shed 6 bases, and the junction held 5 bases outside the gene matches.

This clonotype has a handful of counts. The V call is TRBV29-1, the J call TRBJ2-5; 7 bases are a match to TRBD2. The germline gives CDR1 SQVTM, CDR2 ANQGSEA. V lost 6 bases to trimming and J lost 4 bases; unmatched junction nucleotides: 8. The CDR3 runs 13 residues. The CDR3 protein is CSVEASGSETQYF. The CDR3 nucleotides read TGCAGCGTCGAGGCTAGCGGTTCAGAGACCCAGTACTTC. The whole variable domain, remainder taken from reference TRBV29-1 and TRBJ2-5, is SAVISQKPSRDICQRGTSLTIQCQVDSQVTMMFWYRQQPGQSLTLIATANQGSEATYESGFVIDKFPISRPNLTFSTLTVSNMSPEDSSIYLCSVEASGSETQYFGPGTRLLVL.

This clonotype was counted many times. The chain couples TRBV4-1 to TRBJ2-7; 7 bases are a match to TRBD1. The CDR3 loop spans 14 amino acids. Trimming at V came to 1 base and at J to 3 bases, leaving 3 bases not matched to a gene. Germline V lookup: CDR1 MGHRA, CDR2 YSYEKL. CDR3 DNA sequence: TGCGCCAGCAGCCAAGTAGACAGGGACTACGAGCAGTACTTC. This gives the protein CASSQVDRDYEQYF.

The chain recombines TRBV25-1 with TRBJ2-5; 15 bases align to TRBD2. The junction had 6 bases not matched to a gene; V was cut back by 2 bases and J by 5 bases. CDR1 and CDR2 from the germline V gene are MGHDK and SYGVNS. This CDR3 has 17 amino acids. This chain's CDR3 is CASSEGTSGRPGETQYF. CDR3 sequence (DNA): TGTGCCAGCAGTGAAGGGACTAGCGGGAGGCCAGGGGAGACCCAGTACTTC.

The sample holds many counts of this clonotype. The chain joins TRBV19 to TRBJ1-1; D call uncertain. Germline values: CDR1 LNHDA, CDR2 SQIVND (reference sequence). V was cut by 3 bases and J by 7 bases, with 15 bases left in between. The length of the CDR3 is 14 residues. The CDR3: CASSIPRHRVEAFF. The CDR3, as DNA: TGTGCCAGTAGTATCCCTAGACACCGGGTTGAAGCTTTCTTT. The full variable domain, rest sourced from reference TRBV19 and TRBJ1-1, is DGGITQSPKYLFRKEGQNVTLSCEQNLNHDAMYWYRQDPGQGLRLIYYSQIVNDFQKGDIAEGYSVSREKKESFPLTVTSAQKNPTAFYLCASSIPRHRVEAFFGQGTRLTVV.

The chain couples TRBV10-3 to TRBJ1-5; TRBD1 is a possible D gene (5 bases). This CDR3 comprises 15 residues. Germline loops: CDR1 ENHRY, CDR2 SYGVKD. The V end was cut by 4 bases, the J end by 1 base, with 11 bases between. CDR3 sequence reads: CAISALRGSNQPQHF. In DNA, the CDR3 is TGTGCCATCAGTGCTTTGAGGGGCAGCAATCAGCCCCAGCATTTT.

Ten or more counts support this clonotype. The rearrangement links TRBV25-1 to TRBJ2-5; weak D call: TRBD2 (6 bases). V lost 6 bases and J lost 4, with 18 bases in between. This CDR3 is built from 15 residues. Germline V gene data show CDR1 as MGHDK and CDR2 as SYGVNS. CDR3 in amino acids: CASSLNSPGGETQYF. The CDR3 DNA is TGTGCCAGCAGCTTAAACAGCCCCGGGGGAGAGACCCAGTACTTC. The full variable domain, with the rest looked up from reference TRBV25-1 and TRBJ2-5, is EADIYQTPRYLVIGTGKKITLECSQTMGHDKMYWYQQDPGMELHLIHYSYGVNSTEKGDLSSESTVSRIRTEHFPLTLESARPSHTSQYLCASSLNSPGGETQYFGPGTRLLVL.

Worth noting for this clonotype: A clone one base away is much larger, so this may be a read error. The genes are TRBV4-1 and TRBJ1-4; the D gene is possibly TRBD1 (6 bases). Trimming took off 2 bases at V and 1 base at J, with 11 bases between the two ends. This CDR3 region has 16 residues. Germline V gives CDR1 MGHRA, CDR2 YSYEKL. CDR3 residues: CASSQQGCGTNEKLFF. DNA for the CDR3: TGCGCCAGCAGCCAACAGGGGTGTGGAACTAATGAAAAACTGTTTTTT.

This chain links TRBV7-2 with TRBJ1-1; D uncertain. This CDR3 is 15 amino acids long. V lost 5 bases and J 2 bases, leaving 15 bases between the germline ends. The germline V gene has CDR1 SGHTA and CDR2 FQGNSA. CDR3 sequence reads: CASSHKMEGNTEAFF. CDR3 DNA: TGTGCCAGCAGCCACAAGATGGAAGGCAACACTGAAGCTTTCTTT.

Points on this clonotype: Since no conserved phenylalanine or tryptophan closes the CDR3, a read error is the likely cause. The CDR3: CATSRGGDLYEQYL. The CDR3 DNA sequence: TGTGCCACCAGCAGAGGGGGGGACCTCTACGAGCAGTACCTC. The rearrangement links TRBV15 to TRBJ2-7, with a tentative D call TRBD2 (6 bases). The CDR3 consists of 14 residues. The germline V gene encodes CDR1 LNHNV and CDR2 YYDKDF (reference sequence). Trimming stripped 1 base from V and 3 bases from J, with 10 bases between.

This clonotype was found many times. This chain links TRBV29-1 with TRBJ2-2; D gene uncertain. V dropped 4 bases and J dropped 4 bases, with 4 bases sitting between them. Germline CDR1 is SQVTM and CDR2 is ANQGSEA. The CDR3 contains 11 residues. CDR3 sequence (DNA): TGCAGCGTTGGGGGCACCGGGGAGCTGTTTTTT. Protein product: CSVGGTGELFF.